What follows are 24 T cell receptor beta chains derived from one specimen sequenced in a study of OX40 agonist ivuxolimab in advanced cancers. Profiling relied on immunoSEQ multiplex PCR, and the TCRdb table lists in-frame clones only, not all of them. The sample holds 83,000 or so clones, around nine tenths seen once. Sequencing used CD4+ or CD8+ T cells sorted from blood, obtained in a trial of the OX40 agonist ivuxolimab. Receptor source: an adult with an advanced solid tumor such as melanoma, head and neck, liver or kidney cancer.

CDR3 nucleotide sequence: TGTGCCTGGAGCTTTGGGGCCAACGTCCTGACTTTC. It codes for CAWSFGANVLTF. The genes are TRBV30 and TRBJ2-6; no reliable D call. Trimming cost V 3 bases and J 3 bases, with 3 bases left between them. Germline assignment: CDR1 GTSNPN and CDR2 SVGIG (reference sequence). The CDR3 covers 12 residues.

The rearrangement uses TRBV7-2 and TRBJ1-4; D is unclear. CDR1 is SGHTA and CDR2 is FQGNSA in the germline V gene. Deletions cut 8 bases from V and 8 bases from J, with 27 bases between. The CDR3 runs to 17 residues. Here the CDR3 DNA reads TGTGCCAGCTGGAATCGTAGACCCCCCGGGAAAGGGGAAAAACTGTTTTTT. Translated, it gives CASWNRRPPGKGEKLFF.

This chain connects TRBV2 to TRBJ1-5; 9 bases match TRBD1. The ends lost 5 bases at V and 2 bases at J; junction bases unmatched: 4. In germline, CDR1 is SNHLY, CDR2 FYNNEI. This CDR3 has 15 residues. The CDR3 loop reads CASSPRTGGNQPQHF. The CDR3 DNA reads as TGTGCCAGCAGTCCACGGACAGGGGGCAATCAGCCCCAGCATTTT.

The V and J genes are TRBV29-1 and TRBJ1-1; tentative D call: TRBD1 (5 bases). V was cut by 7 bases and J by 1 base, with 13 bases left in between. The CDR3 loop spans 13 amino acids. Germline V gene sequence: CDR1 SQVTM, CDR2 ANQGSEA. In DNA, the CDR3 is TGCAGCGCCTCGAGGGGTACGAACACTGAAGCTTTCTTT. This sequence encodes CSASRGTNTEAFF.

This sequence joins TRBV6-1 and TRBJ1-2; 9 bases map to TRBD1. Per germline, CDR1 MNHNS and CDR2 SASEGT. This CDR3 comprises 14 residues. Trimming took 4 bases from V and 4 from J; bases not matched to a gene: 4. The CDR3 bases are TGTGCCAGCAGTGCCGACAGGGGGTTCTATGGCTACACCTTC. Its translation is CASSADRGFYGYTF.

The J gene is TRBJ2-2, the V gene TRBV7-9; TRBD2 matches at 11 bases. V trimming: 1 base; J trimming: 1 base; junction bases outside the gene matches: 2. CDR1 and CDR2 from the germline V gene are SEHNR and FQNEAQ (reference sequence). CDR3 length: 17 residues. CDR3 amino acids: CASSLDLAGGNTGELFF. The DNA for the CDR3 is TGTGCCAGCAGCTTAGACCTAGCGGGAGGGAACACCGGGGAGCTGTTTTTT.

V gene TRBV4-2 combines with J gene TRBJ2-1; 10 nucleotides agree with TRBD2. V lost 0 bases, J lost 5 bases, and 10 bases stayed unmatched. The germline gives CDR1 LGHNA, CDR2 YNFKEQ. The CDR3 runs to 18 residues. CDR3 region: CASSQDRTSGIWDNEQFF. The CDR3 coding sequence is TGTGCCAGCAGCCAAGATAGGACTAGCGGTATTTGGGACAATGAGCAGTTCTTC.

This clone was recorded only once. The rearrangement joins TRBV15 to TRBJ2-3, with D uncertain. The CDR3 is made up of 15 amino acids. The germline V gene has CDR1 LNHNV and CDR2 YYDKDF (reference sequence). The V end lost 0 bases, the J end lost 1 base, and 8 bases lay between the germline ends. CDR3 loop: CATSRELQRTDTQYF. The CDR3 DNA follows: TGTGCCACCAGCAGAGAACTACAACGCACAGATACGCAGTATTTT.

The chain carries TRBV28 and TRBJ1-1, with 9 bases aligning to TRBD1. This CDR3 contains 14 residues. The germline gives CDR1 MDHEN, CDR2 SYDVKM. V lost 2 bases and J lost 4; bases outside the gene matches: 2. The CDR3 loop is CASSLRQGGTEAFF. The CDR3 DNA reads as TGTGCCAGCAGTTTAAGACAGGGGGGCACTGAAGCTTTCTTT.

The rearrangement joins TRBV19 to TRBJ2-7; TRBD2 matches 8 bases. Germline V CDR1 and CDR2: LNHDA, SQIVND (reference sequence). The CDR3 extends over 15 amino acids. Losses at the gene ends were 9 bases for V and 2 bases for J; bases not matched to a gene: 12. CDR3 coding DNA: TGTGCCAGCCCCGGGAGGGAGGGCCTTCCCTACGAGCAGTACTTC. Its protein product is CASPGREGLPYEQYF.

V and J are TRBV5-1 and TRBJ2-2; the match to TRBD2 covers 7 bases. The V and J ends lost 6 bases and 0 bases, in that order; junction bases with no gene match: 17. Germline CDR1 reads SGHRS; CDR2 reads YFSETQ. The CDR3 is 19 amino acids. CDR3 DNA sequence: TGCGCCAGCACCGGGGTCGGCGGGAGTAGTATCGCGAACACCGGGGAGCTGTTTTTT. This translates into CASTGVGGSSIANTGELFF. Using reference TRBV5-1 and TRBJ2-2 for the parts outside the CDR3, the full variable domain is KAGVTQTPRYLIKTRGQQVTLSCSPISGHRSVSWYQQTPGQGLQFLFEYFSETQRNKGNFPGRFSGRQFSNSRSEMNVSTLELGDSALYLCASTGVGGSSIANTGELFFGEGSRLTVL.

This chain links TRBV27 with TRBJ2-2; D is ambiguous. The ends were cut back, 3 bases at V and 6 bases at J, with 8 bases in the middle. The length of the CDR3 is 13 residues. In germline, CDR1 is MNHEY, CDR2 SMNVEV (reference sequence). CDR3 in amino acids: CASSFLGPGELFF. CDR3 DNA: TGTGCCAGCAGTTTTCTAGGACCCGGGGAGCTGTTTTTT.

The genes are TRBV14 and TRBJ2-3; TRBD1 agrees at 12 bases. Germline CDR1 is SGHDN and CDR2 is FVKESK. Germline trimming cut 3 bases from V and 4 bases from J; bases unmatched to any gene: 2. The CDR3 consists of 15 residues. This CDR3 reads CASSHGTGGPDTQYF. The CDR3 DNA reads TGTGCCAGCAGCCACGGGACAGGGGGCCCAGATACGCAGTATTTT.

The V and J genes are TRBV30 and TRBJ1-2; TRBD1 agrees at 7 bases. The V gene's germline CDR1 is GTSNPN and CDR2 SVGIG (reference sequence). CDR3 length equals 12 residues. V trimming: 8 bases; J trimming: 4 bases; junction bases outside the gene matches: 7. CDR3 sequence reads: CAGDRGVYGYTF. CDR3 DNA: TGTGCCGGGGACAGAGGGGTCTATGGCTACACCTTC.

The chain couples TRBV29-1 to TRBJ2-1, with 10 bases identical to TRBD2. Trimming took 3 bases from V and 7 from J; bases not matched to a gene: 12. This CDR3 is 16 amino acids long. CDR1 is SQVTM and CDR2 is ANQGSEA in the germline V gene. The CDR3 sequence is CSVEKLAGVFINEQFF. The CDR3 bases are TGCAGCGTTGAGAAGCTAGCGGGAGTTTTTATTAATGAGCAGTTCTTC.

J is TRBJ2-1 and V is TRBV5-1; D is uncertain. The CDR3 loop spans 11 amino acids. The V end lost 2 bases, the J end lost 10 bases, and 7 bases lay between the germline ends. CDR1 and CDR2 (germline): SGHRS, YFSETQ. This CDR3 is CASSFEAEQFF. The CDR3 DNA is TGCGCCAGCAGCTTCGAGGCCGAGCAGTTCTTC.

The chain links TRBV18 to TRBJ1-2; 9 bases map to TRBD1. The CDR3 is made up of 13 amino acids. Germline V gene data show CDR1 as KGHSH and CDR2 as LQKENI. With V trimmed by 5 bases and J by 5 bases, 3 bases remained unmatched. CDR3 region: CASSTGGKYGYTF. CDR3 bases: TGTGCCAGCTCAACAGGGGGCAAATATGGCTACACCTTC. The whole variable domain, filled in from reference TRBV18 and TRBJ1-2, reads NAGVMQNPRHLVRRRGQEARLRCSPMKGHSHVYWYRQLPEEGLKFMVYLQKENIIDESGMPKERFSAEFPKEGPSILRIQQVVRGDSAAYFCASSTGGKYGYTFGSGTRLTVV.

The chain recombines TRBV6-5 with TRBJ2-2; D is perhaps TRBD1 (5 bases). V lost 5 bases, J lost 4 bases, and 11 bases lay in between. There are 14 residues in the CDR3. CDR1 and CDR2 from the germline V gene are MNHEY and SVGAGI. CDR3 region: CASSRSTGTGELFF. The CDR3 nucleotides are TGTGCCAGCAGTAGATCCACAGGCACCGGGGAGCTGTTTTTT.

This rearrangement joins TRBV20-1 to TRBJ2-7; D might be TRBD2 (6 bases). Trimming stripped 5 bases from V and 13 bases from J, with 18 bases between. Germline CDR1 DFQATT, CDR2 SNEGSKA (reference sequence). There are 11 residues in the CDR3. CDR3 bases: TGCAGTGCTTTAGGAGGGCCCTCGGTCTACTTC. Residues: CSALGGPSVYF.

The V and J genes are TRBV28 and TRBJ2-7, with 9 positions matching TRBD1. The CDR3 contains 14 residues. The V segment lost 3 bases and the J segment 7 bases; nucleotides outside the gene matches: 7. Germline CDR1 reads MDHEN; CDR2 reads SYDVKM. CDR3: CASSFTGGPGEQYF. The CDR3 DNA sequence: TGTGCCAGCAGTTTTACAGGGGGCCCAGGGGAGCAGTACTTC. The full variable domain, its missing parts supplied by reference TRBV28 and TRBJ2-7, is DVKVTQSSRYLVKRTGEKVFLECVQDMDHENMFWYRQDPGLGLRLIYFSYDVKMKEKGDIPEGYSVSREKKERFSLILESASTNQTSMYLCASSFTGGPGEQYFGPGTRLTVT.

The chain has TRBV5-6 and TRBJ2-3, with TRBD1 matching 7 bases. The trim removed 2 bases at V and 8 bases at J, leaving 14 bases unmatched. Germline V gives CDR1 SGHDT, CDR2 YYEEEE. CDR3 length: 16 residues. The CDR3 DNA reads TGTGCCAGCAGCTTCGAAGACAGGGCTCTCTGGGGTACGCAGTATTTT. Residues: CASSFEDRALWGTQYF.

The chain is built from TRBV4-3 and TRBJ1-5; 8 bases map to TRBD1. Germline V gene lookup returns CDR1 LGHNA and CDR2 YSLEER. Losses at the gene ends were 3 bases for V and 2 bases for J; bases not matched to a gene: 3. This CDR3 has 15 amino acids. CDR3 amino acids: CASSQDRVGNQPQHF. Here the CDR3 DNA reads TGCGCCAGCAGCCAGGACAGGGTTGGCAATCAGCCCCAGCATTTT.

As DNA, the CDR3 is TGTGCCGTACTGAGGCCGCCTTCCAAAAACATTCAGTACTTC. Translated, it gives CAVLRPPSKNIQYF. The chain combines TRBV14 with TRBJ2-4; D is ambiguous. Trimming stripped 11 bases from V and 2 bases from J, with 16 bases between. Germline lookup yields CDR1 SGHDN and CDR2 FVKESK. The CDR3 contains 14 residues.

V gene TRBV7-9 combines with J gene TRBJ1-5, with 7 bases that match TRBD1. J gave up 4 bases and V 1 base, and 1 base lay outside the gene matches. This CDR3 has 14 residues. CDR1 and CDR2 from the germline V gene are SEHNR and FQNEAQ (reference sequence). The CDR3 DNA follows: TGTGCCAGCAGCTTAGAGGGGGCAAATCAGCCCCAGCATTTT. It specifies CASSLEGANQPQHF.